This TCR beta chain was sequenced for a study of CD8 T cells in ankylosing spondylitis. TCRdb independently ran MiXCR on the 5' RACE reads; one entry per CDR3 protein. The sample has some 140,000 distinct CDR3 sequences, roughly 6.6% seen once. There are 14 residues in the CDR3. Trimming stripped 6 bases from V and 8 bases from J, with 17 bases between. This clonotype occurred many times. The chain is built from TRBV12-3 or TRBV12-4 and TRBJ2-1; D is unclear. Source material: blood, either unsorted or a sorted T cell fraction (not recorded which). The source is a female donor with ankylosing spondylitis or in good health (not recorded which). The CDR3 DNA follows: TGTGCCAGCAGCCATACCGTCGTCGTCGATGAGCAGTTCTTC. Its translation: CASSHTVVVDEQFF.